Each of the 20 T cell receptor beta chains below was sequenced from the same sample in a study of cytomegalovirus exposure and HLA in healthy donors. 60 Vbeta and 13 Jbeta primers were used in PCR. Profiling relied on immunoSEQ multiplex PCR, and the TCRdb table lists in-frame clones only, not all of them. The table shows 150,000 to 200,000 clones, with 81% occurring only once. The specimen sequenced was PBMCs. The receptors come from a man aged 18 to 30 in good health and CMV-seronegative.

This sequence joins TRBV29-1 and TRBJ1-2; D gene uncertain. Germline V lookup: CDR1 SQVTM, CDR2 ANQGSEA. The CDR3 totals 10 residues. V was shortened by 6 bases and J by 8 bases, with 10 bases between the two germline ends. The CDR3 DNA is TGCAGCGTCGGGTCGAGGGGCTACACCTTC. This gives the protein CSVGSRGYTF.

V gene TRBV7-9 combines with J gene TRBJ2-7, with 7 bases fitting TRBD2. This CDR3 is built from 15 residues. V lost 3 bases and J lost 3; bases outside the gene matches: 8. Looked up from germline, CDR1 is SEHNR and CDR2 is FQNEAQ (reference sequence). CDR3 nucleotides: TGTGCCAGCAGCTTCCCAGGGAGGGCGGGCTACGAGCAGTACTTC. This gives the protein CASSFPGRAGYEQYF.

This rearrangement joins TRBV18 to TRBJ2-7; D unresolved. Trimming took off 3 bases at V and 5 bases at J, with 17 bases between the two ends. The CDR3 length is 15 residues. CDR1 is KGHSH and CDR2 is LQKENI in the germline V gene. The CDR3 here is CASSPRRQSIHEQYF. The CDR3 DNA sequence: TGTGCCAGCTCACCTCGACGACAATCGATCCACGAGCAGTACTTC.

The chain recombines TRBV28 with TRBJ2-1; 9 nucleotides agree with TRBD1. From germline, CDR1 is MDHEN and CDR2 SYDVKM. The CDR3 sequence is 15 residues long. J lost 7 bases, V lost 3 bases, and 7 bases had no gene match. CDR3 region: CASSFLDRGSNEQFF. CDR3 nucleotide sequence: TGTGCCAGCAGTTTCCTGGACAGGGGCTCAAATGAGCAGTTCTTC.

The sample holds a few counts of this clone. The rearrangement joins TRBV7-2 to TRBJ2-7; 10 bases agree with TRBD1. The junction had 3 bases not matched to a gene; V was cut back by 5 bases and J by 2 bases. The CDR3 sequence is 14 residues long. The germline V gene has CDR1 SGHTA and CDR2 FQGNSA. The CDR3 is CASSMGQGTYEQYF. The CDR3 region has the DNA TGTGCCAGCAGCATGGGACAGGGGACCTACGAGCAGTACTTC. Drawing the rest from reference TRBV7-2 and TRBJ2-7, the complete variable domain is GAGVSQSPSNKVTEKGKDVELRCDPISGHTALYWYRQSLGQGLEFLIYFQGNSAPDKSGLPSDRFSAERTGGSVSTLTIQRTQQEDSAVYLCASSMGQGTYEQYFGPGTRLTVT.

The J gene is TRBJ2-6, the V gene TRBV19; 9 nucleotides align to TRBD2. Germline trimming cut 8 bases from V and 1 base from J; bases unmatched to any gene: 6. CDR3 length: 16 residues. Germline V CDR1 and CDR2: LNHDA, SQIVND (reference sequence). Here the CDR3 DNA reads TGTGCCAGTGCTGCTAGCGGGGTGTCTGGGGCCAACGTCCTGACTTTC. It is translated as CASAASGVSGANVLTF.

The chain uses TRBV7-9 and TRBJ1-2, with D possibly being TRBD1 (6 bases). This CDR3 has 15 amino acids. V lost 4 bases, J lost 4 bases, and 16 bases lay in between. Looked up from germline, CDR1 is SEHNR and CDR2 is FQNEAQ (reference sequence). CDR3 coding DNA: TGTGCCAGCAGCTATAGCTGGCAGGGGTCCTATGGCTACACCTTC. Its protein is CASSYSWQGSYGYTF.

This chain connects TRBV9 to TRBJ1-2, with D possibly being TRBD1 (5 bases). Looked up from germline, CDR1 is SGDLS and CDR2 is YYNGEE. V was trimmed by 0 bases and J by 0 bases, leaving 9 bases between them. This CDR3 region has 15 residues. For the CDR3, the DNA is TGTGCCAGCAGCGTAGCGGGGGGGACTAACTATGGCTACACCTTC. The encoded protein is CASSVAGGTNYGYTF.

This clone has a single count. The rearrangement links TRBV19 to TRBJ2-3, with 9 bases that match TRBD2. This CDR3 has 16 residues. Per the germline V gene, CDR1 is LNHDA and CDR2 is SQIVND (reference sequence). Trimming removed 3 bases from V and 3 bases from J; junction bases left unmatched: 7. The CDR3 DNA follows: TGTGCCAGTAGTATTTCTAGCGGGATATTGACAGATACGCAGTATTTT. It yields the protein CASSISSGILTDTQYF.

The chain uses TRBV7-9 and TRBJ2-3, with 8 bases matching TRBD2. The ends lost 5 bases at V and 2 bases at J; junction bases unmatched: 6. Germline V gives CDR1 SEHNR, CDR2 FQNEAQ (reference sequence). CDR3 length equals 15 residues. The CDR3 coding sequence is TGTGCCAGCAGCCCCAGCGGGAGCTACACAGATACGCAGTATTTT. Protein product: CASSPSGSYTDTQYF.

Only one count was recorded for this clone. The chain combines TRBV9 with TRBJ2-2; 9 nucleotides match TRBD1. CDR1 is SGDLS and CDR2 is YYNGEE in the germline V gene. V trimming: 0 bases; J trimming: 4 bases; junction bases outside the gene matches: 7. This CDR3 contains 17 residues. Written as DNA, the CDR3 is TGTGCCAGCAGCGTAGCTCTACAGGGGGCTGGCACCGGGGAGCTGTTTTTT. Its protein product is CASSVALQGAGTGELFF.

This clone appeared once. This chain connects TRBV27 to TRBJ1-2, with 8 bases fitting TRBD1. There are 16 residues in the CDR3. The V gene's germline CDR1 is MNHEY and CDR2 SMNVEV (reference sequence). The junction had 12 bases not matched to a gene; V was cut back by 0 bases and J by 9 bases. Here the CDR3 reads CASSLSAGGLPMSYTF. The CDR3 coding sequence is TGTGCCAGCAGTTTATCGGCAGGGGGCCTGCCGATGAGCTACACCTTC.

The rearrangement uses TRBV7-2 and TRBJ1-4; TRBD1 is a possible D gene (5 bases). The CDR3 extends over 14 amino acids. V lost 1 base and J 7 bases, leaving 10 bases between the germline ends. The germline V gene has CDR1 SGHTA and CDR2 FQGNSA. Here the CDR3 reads CASSLGTSGEKLFF. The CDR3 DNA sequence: TGTGCCAGCAGCTTAGGGACATCGGGTGAAAAACTGTTTTTT.

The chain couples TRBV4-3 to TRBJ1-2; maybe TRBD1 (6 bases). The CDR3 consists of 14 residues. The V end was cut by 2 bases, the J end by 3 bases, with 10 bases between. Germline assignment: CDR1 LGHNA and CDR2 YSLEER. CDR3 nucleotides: TGCGCCAGCAGCCAACACGCAGGGGACTATGGCTACACCTTC. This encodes CASSQHAGDYGYTF.

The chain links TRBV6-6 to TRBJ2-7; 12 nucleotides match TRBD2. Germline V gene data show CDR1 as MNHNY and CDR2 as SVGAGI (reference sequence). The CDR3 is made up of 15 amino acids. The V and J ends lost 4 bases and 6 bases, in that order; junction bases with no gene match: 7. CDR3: CASSWRLAGVGEQYF. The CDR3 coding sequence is TGTGCCAGCAGTTGGAGACTAGCGGGAGTAGGCGAGCAGTACTTC.

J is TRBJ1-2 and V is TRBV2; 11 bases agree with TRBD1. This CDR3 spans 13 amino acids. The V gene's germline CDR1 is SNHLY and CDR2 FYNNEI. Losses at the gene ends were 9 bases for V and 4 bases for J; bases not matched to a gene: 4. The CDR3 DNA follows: TGTGCCAGGGGGACAGGGGGGGGCTATGGCTACACCTTC. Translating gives CARGTGGGYGYTF.

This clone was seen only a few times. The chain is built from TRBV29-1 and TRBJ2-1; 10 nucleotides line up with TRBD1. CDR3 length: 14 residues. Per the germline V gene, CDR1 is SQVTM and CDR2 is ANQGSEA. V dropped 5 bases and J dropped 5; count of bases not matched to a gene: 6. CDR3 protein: CSVRDRGWDNEQFF. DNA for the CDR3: TGCAGCGTTCGGGACAGGGGATGGGACAATGAGCAGTTCTTC.

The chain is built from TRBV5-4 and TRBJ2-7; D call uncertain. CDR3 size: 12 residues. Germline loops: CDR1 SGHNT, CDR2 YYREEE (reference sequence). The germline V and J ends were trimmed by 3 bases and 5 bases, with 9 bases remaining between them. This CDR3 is CASSSPTHEQYF. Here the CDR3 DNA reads TGTGCCAGCAGCTCCCCTACCCACGAGCAGTACTTC.

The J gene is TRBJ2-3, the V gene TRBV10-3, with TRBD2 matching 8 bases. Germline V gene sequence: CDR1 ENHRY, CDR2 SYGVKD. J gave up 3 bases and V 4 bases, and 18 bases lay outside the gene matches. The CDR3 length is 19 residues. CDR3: CAISGSEGGRILITDTQYF. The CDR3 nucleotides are TGTGCCATCAGTGGCTCAGAGGGCGGGAGGATTCTTATAACAGATACGCAGTATTTT.

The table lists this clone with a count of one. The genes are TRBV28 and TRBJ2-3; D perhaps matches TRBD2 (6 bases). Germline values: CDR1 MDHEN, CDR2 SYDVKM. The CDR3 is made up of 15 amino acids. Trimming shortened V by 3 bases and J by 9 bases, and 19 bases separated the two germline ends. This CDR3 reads CASSFRFRGTGTQYF. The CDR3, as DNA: TGTGCCAGCAGTTTTCGTTTCCGCGGGACTGGCACGCAGTATTTT.